The clone carrying this T cell receptor (beta chain) was observed a few times. Its antigen remains unknown. V lost 2 bases to trimming and J lost 6 bases, with 13 bases between them. Germline CDR1 reads GTSNPN; CDR2 reads SVGIG (reference sequence). The CDR3 is made up of 13 amino acids. Each CDR3 protein gets one entry after TCRdb re-called the reads with MiXCR. This table holds a few hundred thousand distinct CDR3 sequences, approximately 25% found once. This sample stems from a study of T cell repertoires in cytomegalovirus infection. Study information: Public TCR beta signatures indicated both CMV infection and matching HLA type.

Study-level findings and limits: The ex vivo response showed dominance by HLA-C-restricted CMV-specific TCR beta clonotypes. People with CMV and the relevant HLA were identified by cumulative public TCR beta family frequency.

The receptor was derived from a human donor in good health (CMV status not recorded). Some clones in this sample may be carry-over from other donors' samples. V is TRBV30 and J is TRBJ1-1; D might be TRBD1 (5 bases). The material sequenced was cultured PBMCs, taken from culture after CMV antigen stimulation. CDR3 sequence reads: CAWSIGWGAEAFF. CDR3 in DNA: TGTGCCTGGAGTATTGGGTGGGGGGCTGAAGCTTTCTTT.